This TCR beta chain was documented in a study of blood T cell repertoires in COVID-19. Sequencing used immunoSEQ multiplex PCR; TCRdb keeps in-frame clones, though not all of them. The sample has about 240,000 clones; 75% to 90% are singletons. J lost 4 bases, V lost 2 bases, and 4 bases had no gene match. The length of the CDR3 is 14 residues. The germline CDR1 and CDR2 sequences are KGHSH and LQKENI. This clone appeared a single time. The chain employs TRBV18 and TRBJ1-1; 7 bases align to TRBD1. The specimen was peripheral blood. The source of this sequence is a woman aged 60-75 years with active or convalescent COVID-19. CDR3 sequence: CASSPAGGVTEAFF. The CDR3 coding sequence is TGTGCCAGCTCACCAGCAGGGGGAGTCACTGAAGCTTTCTTT.